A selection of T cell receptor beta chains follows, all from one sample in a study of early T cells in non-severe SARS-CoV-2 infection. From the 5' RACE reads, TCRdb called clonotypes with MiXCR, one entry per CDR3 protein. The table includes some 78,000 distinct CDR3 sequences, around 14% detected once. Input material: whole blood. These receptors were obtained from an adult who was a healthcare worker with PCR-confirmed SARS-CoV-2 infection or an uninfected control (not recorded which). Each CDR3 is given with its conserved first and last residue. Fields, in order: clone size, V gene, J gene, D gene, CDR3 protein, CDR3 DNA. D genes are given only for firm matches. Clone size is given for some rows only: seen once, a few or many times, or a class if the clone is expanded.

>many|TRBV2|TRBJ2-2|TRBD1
CASSEALPDRGLSGELFF
TGTGCCAGCAGTGAAGCGCTTCCTGACAGGGGGCTTTCCGGGGAGCTGTTTTTT
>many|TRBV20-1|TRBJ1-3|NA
CSAREGSSSGNTIYF
TGCAGTGCTAGAGAAGGGAGTTCCTCTGGAAACACCATATATTTT
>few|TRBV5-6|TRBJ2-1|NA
CASSLGQESSYNEQFF
TGTGCCAGCAGCTTGGGCCAAGAGAGCTCCTACAATGAGCAGTTCTTC
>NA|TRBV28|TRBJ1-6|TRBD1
CASTPTTGLYSPLHF
TGTGCCAGCACCCCAACGACAGGGCTCTATTCACCCCTCCACTTT
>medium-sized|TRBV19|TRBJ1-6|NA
CASSHLRGQGISSYNSPLHF
TGTGCCAGTAGTCACCTCCGGGGGCAGGGAATCAGCTCCTATAATTCACCCCTCCACTTT
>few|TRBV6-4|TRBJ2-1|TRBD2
CASSVGGTSSMNEQFF
TGTGCCAGCAGTGTAGGTGGGACTAGTAGTATGAATGAGCAGTTCTTC
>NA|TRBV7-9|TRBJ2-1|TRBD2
CASSSTTGLAENNEQFF
TGTGCCAGCAGCTCCACAACCGGACTAGCGGAAAACAATGAGCAGTTCTTC
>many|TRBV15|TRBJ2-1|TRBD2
CATSRTSGNYNEQFF
TGTGCCACCAGCAGAACTAGCGGGAACTACAATGAGCAGTTCTTC
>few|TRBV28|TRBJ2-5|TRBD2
CASSPAGVTAETQYF
TGTGCCAGCAGTCCAGCGGGAGTTACGGCGGAGACCCAGTACTTC
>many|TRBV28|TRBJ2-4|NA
CASSYPGAAKNIQYF
TGTGCCAGCAGCTATCCCGGGGCAGCCAAAAACATTCAGTACTTC